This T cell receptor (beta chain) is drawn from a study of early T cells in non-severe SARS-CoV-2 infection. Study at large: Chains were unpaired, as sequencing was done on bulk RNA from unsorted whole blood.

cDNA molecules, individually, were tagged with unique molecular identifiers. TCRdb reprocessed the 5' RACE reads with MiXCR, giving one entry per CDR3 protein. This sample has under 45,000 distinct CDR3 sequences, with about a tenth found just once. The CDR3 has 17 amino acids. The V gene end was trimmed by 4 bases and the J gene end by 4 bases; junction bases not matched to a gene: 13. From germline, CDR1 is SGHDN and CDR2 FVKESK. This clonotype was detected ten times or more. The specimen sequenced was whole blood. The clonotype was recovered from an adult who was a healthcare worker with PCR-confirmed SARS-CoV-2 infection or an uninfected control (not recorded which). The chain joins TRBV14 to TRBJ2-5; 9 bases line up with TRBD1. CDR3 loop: CASSLEGQGLGGETQYF. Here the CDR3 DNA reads TGTGCCAGCAGCCTAGAGGGACAGGGATTGGGCGGAGAGACCCAGTACTTC.